The present TCR beta chain was sequenced within a study of blood T cell repertoires in COVID-19. Some clones are missing from TCRdb's copy, which holds only in-frame ones; the method was immunoSEQ multiplex PCR. The profile shows some 150,000 clones, about 80% of them singletons. This CDR3 has 15 amino acids. Germline values: CDR1 MDHEN, CDR2 SYDVKM. V dropped 5 bases and J dropped 6 bases, with 17 bases sitting between them. This chain uses TRBV28 with TRBJ1-5, with D perhaps TRBD1 (5 bases). Sequences were obtained from PBMCs or T cells enriched from blood (not recorded which). The receptor was derived from a woman aged 18-30 years who had been exposed to COVID-19. CDR3 sequence: CASSPYSGNAQPQHF. The CDR3 bases are TGTGCCAGCAGTCCATACTCAGGGAATGCTCAGCCCCAGCATTTT.